Presented here are 12 T cell receptor beta chains from one specimen sequenced in a study of blood T cell repertoires in COVID-19 (dated by TCRdb to the early 2020s). Library creation used the immunoSEQ multiplex PCR assay. TCRdb retrieved this table from immuneACCESS and kept in-frame rearrangements only. Not all clones are present; in checked studies, unresolved V genes account for under half, and no reason is known for the remainder. The sample yields about 160,000 clones; 80% to 90% were counted once. The ten largest clones represent roughly 18% of the sample. Sequencing used peripheral blood. The source of these receptors is a woman older than 75 with acute or convalescent COVID-19.

This clone was observed once. The rearrangement uses TRBV18 and TRBJ1-2; D ambiguous. Trimming removed 3 bases at V and 4 bases at J, with 6 bases between. CDR1 and CDR2 from the germline V gene are KGHSH and LQKENI. The CDR3 is 12 residues long. The CDR3 DNA follows: TGTGCCAGCTCACCGGGAGGCTATGGCTACACCTTC. It specifies CASSPGGYGYTF.

This chain connects TRBV2 to TRBJ1-3; a weak D match, TRBD1 (5 bases). Trimming removed 6 bases at V and 0 bases at J, with 9 bases between. In germline, CDR1 is SNHLY, CDR2 FYNNEI. This CDR3 has 14 amino acids. This CDR3 reads CASREGFSGNTIYF. CDR3 bases: TGTGCCAGCAGGGAGGGGTTCTCTGGAAACACCATATATTTT.

The chain recombines TRBV5-1 with TRBJ2-7; D is unresolved. Germline CDR1 reads SGHRS; CDR2 reads YFSETQ. Trimming cost V 0 bases and J 2 bases, with 6 bases left between them. This CDR3 is 13 amino acids long. CDR3 coding DNA: TGCGCCAGCAGCTTGGACTTTACCTACGAGCAGTACTTC. This codes for CASSLDFTYEQYF.

This sequence joins TRBV7-2 and TRBJ1-1; D is unresolved. The V gene lost 1 base and the J gene lost 5 bases, with 11 bases spanning the gap. CDR3 length equals 14 residues. Germline lookup yields CDR1 SGHTA and CDR2 FQGNSA. The CDR3 bases are TGTGCCAGCAGCTTAGGCGGAGGCGGGACTGAAGCTTTCTTT. It specifies CASSLGGGGTEAFF.

The chain employs TRBV5-4 and TRBJ1-1, with D tentatively TRBD1 (5 bases). The ends were cut back, 2 bases at V and 5 bases at J, with 16 bases in the middle. Germline lookup yields CDR1 SGHNT and CDR2 YYREEE (reference sequence). CDR3 size: 15 residues. The CDR3 DNA is TGTGCCAGCAGCTTAATGGGCAGGGTGAGGACTGAAGCTTTCTTT. Its translation: CASSLMGRVRTEAFF.

The J gene is TRBJ1-1, the V gene TRBV18; no clear D. The CDR3 runs to 13 residues. The germline V gene has CDR1 KGHSH and CDR2 LQKENI. The germline V and J ends were trimmed by 4 bases and 7 bases, with 13 bases remaining between them. CDR3 sequence reads: CASSQPPVLEAFF. CDR3 nucleotide sequence: TGTGCCAGCTCACAACCACCTGTACTTGAAGCTTTCTTT.

V gene TRBV7-2 combines with J gene TRBJ1-3, with D hard to call. V lost 4 bases and J lost 0, with 10 bases in between. The CDR3 extends over 15 amino acids. CDR1 is SGHTA, CDR2 FQGNSA, per germline. The CDR3 reads CASSSGPGSGNTIYF. CDR3 nucleotide sequence: TGTGCCAGCAGCTCAGGCCCAGGCTCTGGAAACACCATATATTTT.

The chain links TRBV19 to TRBJ2-2, with TRBD1 identical over 7 bases. Germline CDR1 is LNHDA and CDR2 is SQIVND (reference sequence). The CDR3 is 13 amino acids. Trimming removed 5 bases from V and 7 bases from J; junction bases left unmatched: 4. This chain's CDR3 is CASSDRVDGELFF. For the CDR3, the DNA is TGTGCCAGTAGTGACAGGGTCGACGGGGAGCTGTTTTTT.

J is TRBJ1-2 and V is TRBV2; TRBD1 might be the D (6 bases). Per germline, CDR1 SNHLY and CDR2 FYNNEI. The V and J ends lost 6 bases and 8 bases respectively, with 19 bases between them. This CDR3 spans 14 amino acids. The CDR3 bases are TGTGCCAGCAGCCCGGTAGGGGGGGGAAGGGGCTACACCTTC. Its translation is CASSPVGGGRGYTF. The complete variable domain, with remaining parts taken from reference TRBV2 and TRBJ1-2, reads EPEVTQTPSHQVTQMGQEVILRCVPISNHLYFYWYRQILGQKVEFLVSFYNNEISEKSEIFDDQFSVERPDGSNFTLKIRSTKLEDSAMYFCASSPVGGGRGYTFGSGTRLTVV.

V is TRBV9 and J is TRBJ2-3; D is undetermined. Per the germline V gene, CDR1 is SGDLS and CDR2 is YYNGEE. Trimming stripped 5 bases from V and 1 base from J, with 17 bases between. The CDR3 runs 16 residues. In nucleotides, the CDR3 is TGTGCCAGCAGTGGCCTGATTGGTCTCGGCACAGATACGCAGTATTTT. It is translated as CASSGLIGLGTDTQYF. Filled out from reference TRBV9 and TRBJ2-3, the complete variable domain reads DSGVTQTPKHLITATGQRVTLRCSPRSGDLSVYWYQQSLDQGLQFLIQYYNGEERAKGNILERFSAQQFPDLHSELNLSSLELGDSALYFCASSGLIGLGTDTQYFGPGTRLTVL.

The J gene is TRBJ1-2, the V gene TRBV4-1; 8 nucleotides match TRBD1. V lost 0 bases to trimming and J lost 2 bases; unmatched junction nucleotides: 8. The length of the CDR3 is 17 residues. CDR1 and CDR2 from the germline V gene are MGHRA and YSYEKL. CDR3 sequence: CASSQDLAGGRNYGYTF. The DNA of the CDR3 is TGCGCCAGCAGCCAAGATTTGGCAGGGGGCAGAAACTATGGCTACACCTTC.

V and J are TRBV13 and TRBJ1-2, with D perhaps TRBD1 (6 bases). With 4 bases removed from V and 2 bases from J, the gap between germline ends came to 17 bases. There are 16 residues in the CDR3. Per the germline V gene, CDR1 is PRHDT and CDR2 is FYEKMQ (reference sequence). The chain's CDR3 is CASSSPQGIKNYGYTF. Written as DNA, the CDR3 is TGTGCCAGCAGCTCCCCCCAGGGGATCAAAAACTATGGCTACACCTTC.